The present T cell receptor (beta chain) was sequenced within a study of T cell responses to AZD1222 COVID-19 vaccine. Study-wide points: A mostly white British donor set with more females was recruited, and clonal diversity was possibly underestimated.

The protocol was immunoSEQ multiplex PCR, while the TCRdb copy is restricted to in-frame clones and leaves out a portion. Here the sample spans tens of thousands of clones, less than 95% being singletons. In regard to this clone: Its antigen is not known.

Trimming pared 6 bases from V and 3 bases from J, leaving 14 bases between. Germline V gene lookup returns CDR1 MNHNY and CDR2 SVGAGI (reference sequence). CDR3 length: 14 residues. The source of this sequence is an adult who received the AZD1222 COVID-19 vaccine. The chain is built from TRBV6-6 and TRBJ1-1; D not certain. The sample consisted of peripheral blood, taken 28 days after the second AZD1222 dose. CDR3 loop: CASRRGSLDTEAFF. The CDR3 coding sequence is TGTGCCAGCAGGCGAGGGAGTTTGGACACTGAAGCTTTCTTT.